This T cell receptor (beta chain) was identified in a study of immune characterization of retroperitoneal liposarcoma. This clonotype rates as medium-sized. TCRdb re-analysed the PCR reads in MiXCR, keeping a single row per CDR3 protein. The sample lists 3,000 to 4,000 distinct CDR3 sequences, 27% occurring once. The sequence derives from a female donor with retroperitoneal liposarcoma. Sample: tumor tissue.

The CDR3 reads CASSLGIGASSSYEQFF. The CDR3 DNA reads as TGTGCCAGCAGCTTAGGTATTGGGGCATCGAGCTCCTACGAGCAGTTCTTC. The rearrangement links TRBV11-2 to TRBJ2-1; perhaps TRBD1 as D (5 bases). Per germline, CDR1 SGHAT and CDR2 FQNNGV. This CDR3 comprises 17 residues. The V end was cut by 1 base, the J end by 10 bases, with 23 bases between.